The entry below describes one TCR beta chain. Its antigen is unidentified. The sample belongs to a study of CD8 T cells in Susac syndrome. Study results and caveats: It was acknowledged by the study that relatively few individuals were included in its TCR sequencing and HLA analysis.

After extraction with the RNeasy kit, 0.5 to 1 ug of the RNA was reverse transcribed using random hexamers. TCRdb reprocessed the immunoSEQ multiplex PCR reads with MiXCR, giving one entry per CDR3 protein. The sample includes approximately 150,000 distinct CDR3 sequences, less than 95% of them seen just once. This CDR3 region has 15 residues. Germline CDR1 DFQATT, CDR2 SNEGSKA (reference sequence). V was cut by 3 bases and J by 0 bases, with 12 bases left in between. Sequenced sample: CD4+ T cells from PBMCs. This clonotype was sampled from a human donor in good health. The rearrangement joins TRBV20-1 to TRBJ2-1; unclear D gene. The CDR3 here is CSARPAWSSYNEQFF. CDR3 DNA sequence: TGCAGTGCTAGGCCTGCTTGGAGCTCCTACAATGAGCAGTTCTTC.